A single sample gave rise to the 25 T cell receptor beta chains below, sequenced in a study of cytomegalovirus exposure and HLA in healthy donors. PCR employed 60 Vbeta and 13 Jbeta primers. Produced via immunoSEQ multiplex PCR; TCRdb's table is partial and in-frame only. The sample has approximately 100,000 clones, 60% to 75% seen once. Input material: PBMCs. The origin of the receptors is a man aged 40-55 years in good health and CMV-seropositive.

The rearrangement links TRBV9 to TRBJ2-2, with 9 bases that match TRBD2. V shed 4 bases, J shed 2 bases, and the junction held 3 bases outside the gene matches. Germline V CDR1 and CDR2: SGDLS, YYNGEE. The CDR3 totals 15 residues. The CDR3 loop reads CASSSGTSNTGELFF. In DNA form, the CDR3 reads TGTGCCAGCAGCTCTGGGACTAGCAACACCGGGGAGCTGTTTTTT.

The chain joins TRBV27 to TRBJ2-5, with 10 bases lining up with TRBD2. The CDR3 length is 14 residues. The V segment lost 3 bases and the J segment 7 bases; nucleotides outside the gene matches: 5. Germline CDR1 is MNHEY and CDR2 is SMNVEV (reference sequence). The CDR3 coding sequence is TGTGCCAGCAGTTTGGCTAGCGGGAGAGGGACCCAGTACTTC. Protein: CASSLASGRGTQYF.

The V gene is TRBV15, the J gene TRBJ1-3; D possibly corresponds to TRBD1 (5 bases). CDR1 is LNHNV and CDR2 is YYDKDF in the germline V gene (reference sequence). V was cut by 8 bases and J by 0 bases, with 14 bases left in between. CDR3 length equals 15 residues. The CDR3 sequence: CATAHRSDSGNTIYF. CDR3 nucleotides: TGTGCCACCGCCCACAGGTCGGACTCTGGAAACACCATATATTTT.

The chain couples TRBV7-2 to TRBJ2-6, with D perhaps matching TRBD2 (5 bases). This CDR3 is built from 15 residues. Germline-derived CDR1 and CDR2 are SGHTA and FQGNSA. V lost 3 bases, J lost 1 base, and 7 bases lay in between. CDR3 nucleotides: TGTGCCAGCAGCTTCCGGGGTTCTGGGGCCAACGTCCTGACTTTC. This translates into CASSFRGSGANVLTF.

The chain carries TRBV5-4 and TRBJ1-1; TRBD1 might be the D (6 bases). V dropped 4 bases and J dropped 1 base, with 11 bases sitting between them. CDR3 size: 14 residues. Germline V gives CDR1 SGHNT, CDR2 YYREEE (reference sequence). CDR3 nucleotide sequence: TGTGCCAGCAGCCCCCAGGGACAGAACACTGAAGCTTTCTTT. Its translation: CASSPQGQNTEAFF.

The chain employs TRBV19 and TRBJ2-7; 8 bases are a match to TRBD2. This CDR3 comprises 15 residues. J lost 0 bases, V lost 6 bases, and 7 bases had no gene match. CDR1 LNHDA and CDR2 SQIVND come from the germline V gene (reference sequence). CDR3: CASSRTSQNSYEQYF. DNA of the CDR3: TGTGCCAGTAGCAGGACTAGCCAAAACTCCTACGAGCAGTACTTC. Using reference TRBV19 and TRBJ2-7 for the parts outside the CDR3, the full variable domain is DGGITQSPKYLFRKEGQNVTLSCEQNLNHDAMYWYRQDPGQGLRLIYYSQIVNDFQKGDIAEGYSVSREKKESFPLTVTSAQKNPTAFYLCASSRTSQNSYEQYFGPGTRLTVT.

The V and J genes are TRBV10-1 and TRBJ2-5; D may be TRBD1 (7 bases). The ends were cut back, 5 bases at V and 5 bases at J, with 9 bases in the middle. Germline CDR1 reads WNHNN; CDR2 reads SYGVQD (reference sequence). The CDR3 extends over 12 amino acids. CDR3 nucleotides: TGCGCCAGCAGTCCAGGGGGGGAGACCCAGTACTTC. Protein product: CASSPGGETQYF.

The chain recombines TRBV7-2 with TRBJ2-7; TRBD2 matches 12 bases. The CDR3 sequence is 16 residues long. V lost 5 bases, J lost 0 bases, and 5 bases stayed unmatched. The germline V gene has CDR1 SGHTA and CDR2 FQGNSA. CDR3 DNA: TGTGCCAGCAGCGCCCTAGCGGGAGGGTACTCCTACGAGCAGTACTTC. Translation: CASSALAGGYSYEQYF.

The chain combines TRBV9 with TRBJ2-1; possible D gene TRBD2, 6 bases. V was trimmed by 3 bases and J by 5 bases, leaving 15 bases between them. The germline gives CDR1 SGDLS, CDR2 YYNGEE. The CDR3 runs 15 residues. CDR3 sequence: CASSDTGTENNEQFF. CDR3 in DNA: TGTGCCAGCAGCGACACCGGGACTGAGAACAATGAGCAGTTCTTC. The full variable domain, rest sourced from reference TRBV9 and TRBJ2-1, is DSGVTQTPKHLITATGQRVTLRCSPRSGDLSVYWYQQSLDQGLQFLIQYYNGEERAKGNILERFSAQQFPDLHSELNLSSLELGDSALYFCASSDTGTENNEQFFGPGTRLTVL.

The chain has TRBV7-3 and TRBJ2-1; 10 bases agree with TRBD2. Losses at the gene ends were 5 bases for V and 5 bases for J; bases not matched to a gene: 12. This CDR3 is 17 amino acids long. Per germline, CDR1 SGHTA and CDR2 FQGTGA. The CDR3 loop is CASSPRGTSASHNEQFF. The CDR3 nucleotides read TGTGCCAGCAGCCCACGGGGGACTAGCGCTAGCCACAATGAGCAGTTCTTC.

The rearrangement joins TRBV30 to TRBJ1-1; 8 bases match TRBD1. CDR3 length equals 14 residues. Germline loops: CDR1 GTSNPN, CDR2 SVGIG (reference sequence). V lost 3 bases and J lost 0; bases outside the gene matches: 3. The CDR3 sequence is CAWRRQGLNTEAFF. CDR3 nucleotide sequence: TGTGCCTGGAGAAGACAGGGGTTGAACACTGAAGCTTTCTTT.

J is TRBJ2-5 and V is TRBV9; perhaps TRBD2 as D (6 bases). Between the trimmed V and J ends, which lost 6 bases and 2 bases, there was a span of 17 bases. The germline gives CDR1 SGDLS, CDR2 YYNGEE. The CDR3 loop spans 15 amino acids. The CDR3 DNA follows: TGTGCCAGCAACTCCGGGGGAGCATTTCAAGAGACCCAGTACTTC. As protein: CASNSGGAFQETQYF.

V gene TRBV13 combines with J gene TRBJ1-5; TRBD1 matches 11 bases. The J segment lost 7 bases and the V segment lost 5 bases, leaving 4 bases of the junction unmatched. The CDR3 runs to 14 residues. Germline CDR1 reads PRHDT; CDR2 reads FYEKMQ (reference sequence). CDR3 residues: CASSVGQGGQPQHF. The CDR3 DNA follows: TGTGCCAGCAGCGTGGGACAGGGGGGGCAGCCCCAGCATTTT.

CDR3 loop: CATSIPGGYGYTF. In nucleotides, the CDR3 is TGTGCCACCAGCATCCCCGGAGGCTATGGCTACACCTTC. The V and J genes are TRBV15 and TRBJ1-2; no firm D call. The CDR3 consists of 13 residues. Between the trimmed V and J ends, which lost 4 bases and 4 bases, there was a span of 10 bases. From germline, CDR1 is LNHNV and CDR2 YYDKDF (reference sequence).

This clone appeared a few times. The gene calls are TRBV5-1 and TRBJ1-2, with 8 bases that match TRBD1. J lost 4 bases, V lost 1 base, and 12 bases had no gene match. Per germline, CDR1 SGHRS and CDR2 YFSETQ. The CDR3 contains 17 residues. CDR3 DNA: TGCGCCAGCAGCTTGTACTCGACAGGGGACGCCCTCTATGGCTACACCTTC. As protein: CASSLYSTGDALYGYTF.

The chain is built from TRBV30 and TRBJ1-2; D call uncertain. Trimming left V 5 bases short and J 4 bases short, with 11 bases between. The germline gives CDR1 GTSNPN, CDR2 SVGIG (reference sequence). The CDR3 length is 12 residues. This CDR3 is CAWALAGYGYTF. CDR3 DNA: TGTGCCTGGGCCCTGGCAGGCTATGGCTACACCTTC.

J is TRBJ1-5 and V is TRBV2; a possible D gene is TRBD1 (6 bases). V shed 5 bases and J shed 0 bases, with 14 bases lying between them. This CDR3 region has 16 residues. Germline lookup yields CDR1 SNHLY and CDR2 FYNNEI. DNA of the CDR3: TGTGCCAGCAGTAGTCAGGGGCGAAATAGCAATCAGCCCCAGCATTTT. Translated: CASSSQGRNSNQPQHF.

In this sample, this clone turned up once. The V and J genes are TRBV5-4 and TRBJ2-2; weak D call: TRBD1 (5 bases). Germline V gives CDR1 SGHNT, CDR2 YYREEE (reference sequence). This CDR3 is built from 15 residues. V was trimmed by 4 bases and J by 0 bases, leaving 10 bases between them. CDR3 DNA: TGTGCCAGCAGCCCACAGGTAGCGAACACCGGGGAGCTGTTTTTT. Protein product: CASSPQVANTGELFF.

This clone was detected a few times. This chain joins TRBV10-1 and TRBJ1-2, with D uncertain. Germline V gives CDR1 WNHNN, CDR2 SYGVQD (reference sequence). V lost 2 bases, J lost 2 bases, and 6 bases lay in between. CDR3 length: 13 residues. In nucleotides, the CDR3 is TGCGCCAGCAGTGAGACAGCCAACTATGGCTACACCTTC. It encodes CASSETANYGYTF.

The chain recombines TRBV7-9 with TRBJ1-4; 8 bases are a match to TRBD1. In germline, CDR1 is SEHNR, CDR2 FQNEAQ (reference sequence). The CDR3 covers 15 residues. V was pared by 4 bases and J by 6 bases, with 7 bases of the junction left unmatched. CDR3 residues: CASSSSGTGYEKLFF. CDR3 sequence (DNA): TGTGCCAGCAGCTCGTCGGGGACAGGTTATGAAAAACTGTTTTTT.

The V and J genes are TRBV19 and TRBJ2-5; possibly TRBD2 for D (5 bases). The CDR3 loop spans 14 amino acids. Germline V CDR1 and CDR2: LNHDA, SQIVND (reference sequence). V was pared by 5 bases and J by 1 base, with 11 bases between. DNA of the CDR3: TGTGCCAGTAGTTTTCTAGCCGGCCAAGAGACCCAGTACTTC. This codes for CASSFLAGQETQYF.

CDR3 sequence reads: CASSFLNTGELFF. Here the CDR3 DNA reads TGTGCCAGCAGCTTTCTGAACACCGGGGAGCTGTTTTTT. This sequence joins TRBV5-6 and TRBJ2-2, with D uncertain. This CDR3 is built from 13 residues. V was clipped by 2 bases and J by 1 base, with 3 bases between them. The germline V gene encodes CDR1 SGHDT and CDR2 YYEEEE.

The chain employs TRBV27 and TRBJ1-1; no definite D call. Trimming removed 6 bases at V and 1 base at J, with 9 bases between. Germline V gene lookup returns CDR1 MNHEY and CDR2 SMNVEV (reference sequence). This CDR3 has 13 residues. This chain's CDR3 is CASSALGNTEAFF. The DNA of the CDR3 is TGTGCCAGCAGCGCCCTAGGGAACACTGAAGCTTTCTTT.

DNA for the CDR3: TGCGCCAGCAGCCAAGAATCCGGGAACAGGGTGCATGGCTACACCTTC. It codes for CASSQESGNRVHGYTF. The chain has TRBV4-1 and TRBJ1-2; a weak D match, TRBD1 (6 bases). Germline CDR1 reads MGHRA; CDR2 reads YSYEKL. The CDR3 extends over 16 amino acids. Trimming took 0 bases from V and 6 from J, leaving 17 bases between them.

The rearrangement uses TRBV6-1 and TRBJ2-1; 7 bases map to TRBD2. The CDR3 is made up of 15 amino acids. After removal of 1 base from V and 2 bases from J, the junction contained 2 bases not matched to a gene. Germline CDR1 and CDR2: MNHNS and SASEGT. The CDR3 protein is CASSEVSGPYNEQFF. For the CDR3, the DNA is TGTGCCAGCAGTGAAGTTAGCGGGCCCTACAATGAGCAGTTCTTC.